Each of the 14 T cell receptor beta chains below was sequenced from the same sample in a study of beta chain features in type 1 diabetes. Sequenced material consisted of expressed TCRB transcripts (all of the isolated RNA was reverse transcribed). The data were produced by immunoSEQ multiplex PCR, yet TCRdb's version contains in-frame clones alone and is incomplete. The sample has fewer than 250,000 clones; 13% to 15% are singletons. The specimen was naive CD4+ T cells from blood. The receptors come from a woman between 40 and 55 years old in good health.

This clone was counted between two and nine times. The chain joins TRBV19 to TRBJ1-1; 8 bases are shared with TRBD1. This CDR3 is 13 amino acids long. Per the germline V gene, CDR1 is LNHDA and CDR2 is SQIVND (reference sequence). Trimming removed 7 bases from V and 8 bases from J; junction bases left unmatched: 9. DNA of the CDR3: TGTGCCAGTATTCAGGGGGCGCGGGGCGAAGCTTTCTTT. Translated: CASIQGARGEAFF. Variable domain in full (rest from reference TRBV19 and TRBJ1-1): DGGITQSPKYLFRKEGQNVTLSCEQNLNHDAMYWYRQDPGQGLRLIYYSQIVNDFQKGDIAEGYSVSREKKESFPLTVTSAQKNPTAFYLCASIQGARGEAFFGQGTRLTVV.

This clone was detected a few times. This CDR3 is CASSESSQETQYF. CDR3 bases: TGTGCCAGCAGTGAGAGCTCCCAAGAGACCCAGTACTTC. The chain couples TRBV2 to TRBJ2-5; D gene uncertain. CDR3 length: 13 amino acids. Germline V gene lookup returns CDR1 SNHLY and CDR2 FYNNEI. Trimming shortened V by 3 bases and J by 1 base, and 6 bases separated the two germline ends.

CDR3 amino acids: CASRPRVAGGHTDTQYF. DNA for the CDR3: TGTGCCAGCAGACCGAGGGTAGCGGGGGGGCACACAGATACGCAGTATTTT. The chain recombines TRBV2 with TRBJ2-3; 11 bases line up with TRBD2. This CDR3 has 17 residues. Germline V lookup: CDR1 SNHLY, CDR2 FYNNEI. With V trimmed by 6 bases and J by 2 bases, 10 bases remained unmatched.

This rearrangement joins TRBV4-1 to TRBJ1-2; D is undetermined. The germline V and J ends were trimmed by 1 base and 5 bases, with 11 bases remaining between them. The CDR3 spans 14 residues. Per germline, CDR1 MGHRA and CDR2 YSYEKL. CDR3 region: CASSQVSGRYGYTF. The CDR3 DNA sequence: TGCGCCAGCAGCCAAGTTTCGGGGAGGTATGGCTACACCTTC.

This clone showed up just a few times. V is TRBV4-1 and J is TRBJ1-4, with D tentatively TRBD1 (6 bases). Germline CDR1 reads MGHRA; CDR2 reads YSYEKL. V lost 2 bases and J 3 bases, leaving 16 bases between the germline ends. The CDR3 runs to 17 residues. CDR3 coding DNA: TGCGCCAGCAGCCAACTTTTCATCCAGGGGCCTAATGAAAAACTGTTTTTT. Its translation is CASSQLFIQGPNEKLFF.

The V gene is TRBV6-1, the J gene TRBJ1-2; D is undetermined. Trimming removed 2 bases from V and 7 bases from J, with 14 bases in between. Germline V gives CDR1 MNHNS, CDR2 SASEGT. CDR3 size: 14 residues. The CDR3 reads CASSEFSVTIGYTF. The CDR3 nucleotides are TGTGCCAGCAGTGAATTTTCGGTCACTATTGGCTACACCTTC.

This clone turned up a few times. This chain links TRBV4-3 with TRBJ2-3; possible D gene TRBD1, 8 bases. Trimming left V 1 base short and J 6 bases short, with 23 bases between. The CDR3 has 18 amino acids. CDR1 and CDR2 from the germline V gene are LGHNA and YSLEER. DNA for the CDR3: TGCGCCAGCAGCCAAGTTCGAGGGCCAGGGGGCGGGGGCGATACGCAGTATTTT. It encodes CASSQVRGPGGGGDTQYF.

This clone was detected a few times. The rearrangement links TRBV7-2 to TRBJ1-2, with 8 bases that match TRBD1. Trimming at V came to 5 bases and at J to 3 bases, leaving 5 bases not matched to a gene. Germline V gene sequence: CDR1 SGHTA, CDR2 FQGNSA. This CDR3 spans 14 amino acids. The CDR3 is CASSQTGVDYGYTF. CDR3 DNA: TGTGCCAGCAGCCAGACAGGGGTGGACTATGGCTACACCTTC.

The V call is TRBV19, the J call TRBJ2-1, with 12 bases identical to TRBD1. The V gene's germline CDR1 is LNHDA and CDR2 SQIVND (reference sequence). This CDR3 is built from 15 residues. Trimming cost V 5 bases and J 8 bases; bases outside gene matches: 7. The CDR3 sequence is CASSLPGQGAHEQFF. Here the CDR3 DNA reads TGTGCCAGTAGTTTGCCGGGACAGGGGGCGCATGAGCAGTTCTTC.

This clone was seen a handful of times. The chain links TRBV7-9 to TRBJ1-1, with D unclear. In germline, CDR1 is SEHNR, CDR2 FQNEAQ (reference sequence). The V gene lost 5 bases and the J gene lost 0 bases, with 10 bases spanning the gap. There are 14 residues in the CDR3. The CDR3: CASSPATVNTEAFF. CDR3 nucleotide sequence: TGTGCCAGCAGCCCAGCGACGGTGAACACTGAAGCTTTCTTT.

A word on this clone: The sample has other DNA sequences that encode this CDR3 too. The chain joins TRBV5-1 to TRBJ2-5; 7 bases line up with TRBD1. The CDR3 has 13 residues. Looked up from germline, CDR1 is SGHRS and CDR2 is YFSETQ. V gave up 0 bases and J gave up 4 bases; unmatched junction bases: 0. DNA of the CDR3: TGCGCCAGCAGCTTGGGACAGGGAGAGACCCAGTACTTC. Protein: CASSLGQGETQYF.

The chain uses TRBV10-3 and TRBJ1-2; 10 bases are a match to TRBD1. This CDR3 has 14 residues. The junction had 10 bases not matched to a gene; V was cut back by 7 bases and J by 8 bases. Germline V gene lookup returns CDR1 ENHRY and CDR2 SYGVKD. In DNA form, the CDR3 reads TGTGCCATCAAACCGGGACAGGGGCCGGAAGGCTACACCTTC. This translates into CAIKPGQGPEGYTF.

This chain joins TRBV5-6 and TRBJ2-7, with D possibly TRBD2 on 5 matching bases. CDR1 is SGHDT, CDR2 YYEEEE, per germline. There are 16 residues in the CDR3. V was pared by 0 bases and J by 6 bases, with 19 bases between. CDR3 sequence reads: CASSLGFLAGASEQYF. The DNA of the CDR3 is TGTGCCAGCAGCTTGGGATTCCTAGCCGGTGCGAGCGAGCAGTACTTC.

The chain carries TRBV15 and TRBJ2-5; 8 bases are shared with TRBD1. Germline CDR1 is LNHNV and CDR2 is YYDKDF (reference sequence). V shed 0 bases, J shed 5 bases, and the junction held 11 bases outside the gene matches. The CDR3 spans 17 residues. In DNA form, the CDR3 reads TGTGCCACCAGCAGAGAAAGGGGCAGGGGGCAAGGGGAGACCCAGTACTTC. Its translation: CATSRERGRGQGETQYF.